The entry below describes one T cell receptor beta chain. Its cognate antigen is unknown. The data stem from a study of cytotoxic CD8 clonotypes in ibrutinib-treated CLL. Study-wide findings and caveats: Clonality went up at ibrutinib response and then declined back toward baseline at progression.

Method: immunoSEQ multiplex PCR; TCRdb's copy keeps in-frame clones and lacks some. This table has more than 45,000 clones, less than 85% appearing once. The ends were cut back, 0 bases at V and 1 base at J, with 26 bases in the middle. Germline V lookup: CDR1 GTSNPN, CDR2 SVGIG (reference sequence). This CDR3 has 20 residues. The chain has TRBV30 and TRBJ2-3; TRBD2 is a possible D gene (6 bases). Sequenced material: PBMCs, taken after 24 months of ibrutinib treatment. This clonotype was obtained from a human donor with chronic lymphocytic leukemia. The CDR3 protein is CAWSVLRPAGQVRGTDTQYF. CDR3 nucleotides: TGTGCCTGGAGTGTACTTCGACCGGCGGGGCAAGTAAGGGGCACAGATACGCAGTATTTT.